Each of the 29 T cell receptor beta chains below was sequenced from the same sample in a study of graft-versus-host responses after intestinal transplantation. Only in-frame clones appear in the TCRdb table, and some are missing; sequencing was by immunoSEQ multiplex PCR. The table has fewer than 30,000 clones, around 92% seen once. The sample was PBMCs, taken around 70 days after intestinal transplant. These receptor sequences come from a human patient who received an intestinal transplant, so some T cells may come from the graft donor.

The chain has TRBV28 and TRBJ2-3; TRBD2 matches 10 bases. This CDR3 has 16 amino acids. Trimming at V came to 5 bases and at J to 4 bases, leaving 9 bases not matched to a gene. Germline loops: CDR1 MDHEN, CDR2 SYDVKM. CDR3 amino acids: CASSPYIAGGSDTQYF. CDR3 nucleotide sequence: TGTGCCAGCAGTCCATACATAGCGGGAGGTTCAGATACGCAGTATTTT.

The CDR3 sequence is CASSYSWKGHNQPQHF. Here the CDR3 DNA reads TGTGCCAGCAGTTACAGCTGGAAGGGCCACAATCAGCCCCAGCATTTT. The chain joins TRBV28 to TRBJ1-5; no clear D gene. The CDR3 is 16 amino acids. The V gene's germline CDR1 is MDHEN and CDR2 SYDVKM. The V gene lost 4 bases and the J gene lost 3 bases, with 16 bases spanning the gap.

J is TRBJ1-5 and V is TRBV14; 7 bases agree with TRBD1. This CDR3 has 13 residues. The germline V gene encodes CDR1 SGHDN and CDR2 FVKESK. The trim removed 6 bases at V and 5 bases at J, leaving 4 bases unmatched. CDR3 protein: CASSLGQYQPQHF. CDR3 sequence (DNA): TGTGCCAGCAGTCTGGGACAGTATCAGCCCCAGCATTTT.

The chain is built from TRBV5-1 and TRBJ2-3; 8 nucleotides match TRBD2. CDR3 length equals 18 residues. Trimming cost V 0 bases and J 0 bases; bases outside gene matches: 9. CDR1 is SGHRS and CDR2 is YFSETQ in the germline V gene. In DNA form, the CDR3 reads TGCGCCAGCAGCTTGGTCGCGGGGGGACCTACTAGCACAGATACGCAGTATTTT. Residues: CASSLVAGGPTSTDTQYF.

This chain links TRBV4-1 with TRBJ1-2; D is uncertain. The CDR3 loop spans 14 amino acids. Trimming cost V 4 bases and J 7 bases, with 16 bases left between them. The germline V gene has CDR1 MGHRA and CDR2 YSYEKL. The CDR3 bases are TGCGCCAGCAGCCCGCCCGGAGGATTTCCTGGCTACACCTTC. It translates to CASSPPGGFPGYTF.

This chain connects TRBV10-3 to TRBJ1-6; TRBD1 agrees at 9 bases. Germline V gene lookup returns CDR1 ENHRY and CDR2 SYGVKD. The CDR3 has 16 residues. J gave up 5 bases and V 3 bases, and 5 bases lay outside the gene matches. The CDR3 region has the DNA TGTGCCATCAGTGAATGGGGACAGGGAAATAATTCACCCCTCCACTTT. It specifies CAISEWGQGNNSPLHF.

The gene calls are TRBV9 and TRBJ2-5, with D perhaps assigned TRBD1 or TRBD2 (6 bases each). V lost 4 bases and J lost 0, with 16 bases in between. This CDR3 has 16 amino acids. Germline V gene lookup returns CDR1 SGDLS and CDR2 YYNGEE. The CDR3 DNA is TGTGCCAGCAGCCAGGAGGGGACAACGTACCAAGAGACCCAGTACTTC. Encoded protein: CASSQEGTTYQETQYF. Full variable domain (rest looked up from reference TRBV9 and TRBJ2-5): DSGVTQTPKHLITATGQRVTLRCSPRSGDLSVYWYQQSLDQGLQFLIQYYNGEERAKGNILERFSAQQFPDLHSELNLSSLELGDSALYFCASSQEGTTYQETQYFGPGTRLLVL.

V is TRBV14 and J is TRBJ1-3; TRBD1 is a possible D gene (6 bases). The CDR3 spans 16 residues. V lost 4 bases and J 7 bases, leaving 20 bases between the germline ends. The germline gives CDR1 SGHDN, CDR2 FVKESK. The CDR3 here is CASSRYFRGRGNTIYF. The CDR3 region has the DNA TGTGCCAGCAGCCGCTATTTTCGGGGAAGGGGGAACACCATATATTTT.

The chain is built from TRBV4-2 and TRBJ2-7; 7 bases are shared with TRBD2. The V gene's germline CDR1 is LGHNA and CDR2 YNFKEQ. This CDR3 has 13 residues. Trimming at V came to 5 bases and at J to 0 bases, leaving 1 base not matched to a gene. The CDR3 reads CASSSGDSYEQYF. The CDR3 nucleotides are TGTGCCAGCAGCAGCGGGGACTCCTACGAGCAGTACTTC.

V usage is TRBV9 and J usage is TRBJ1-2, with D tentatively TRBD1 (5 bases). Looked up from germline, CDR1 is SGDLS and CDR2 is YYNGEE. There are 14 residues in the CDR3. Trimming pared 3 bases from V and 3 bases from J, leaving 12 bases between. The DNA for the CDR3 is TGTGCCAGCAGCGCCCGGGGGGGTTACTATGGCTACACCTTC. It encodes CASSARGGYYGYTF.

The chain joins TRBV5-5 to TRBJ2-2; D is unresolved. Trimming removed 0 bases at V and 3 bases at J, with 6 bases between. CDR1 and CDR2 (germline): SGHKS, YYEKEE (reference sequence). There are 14 residues in the CDR3. The chain's CDR3 is CASSLGWYTGELFF. The CDR3 DNA sequence: TGTGCCAGCAGCTTGGGGTGGTACACCGGGGAGCTGTTTTTT. The complete variable domain, with remaining parts taken from reference TRBV5-5 and TRBJ2-2, reads DAGVTQSPTHLIKTRGQQVTLRCSPISGHKSVSWYQQVLGQGPQFIFQYYEKEERGRGNFPDRFSARQFPNYSSELNVNALLLGDSALYLCASSLGWYTGELFFGEGSRLTVL.

The rearrangement uses TRBV19 and TRBJ2-1; weak D call: TRBD2 (6 bases). V lost 1 base and J lost 6, with 7 bases in between. The V gene's germline CDR1 is LNHDA and CDR2 SQIVND (reference sequence). This CDR3 is 13 amino acids long. The CDR3 loop reads CASSIAGANEQFF. DNA for the CDR3: TGTGCCAGTAGTATAGCGGGAGCCAATGAGCAGTTCTTC.

The rearrangement joins TRBV9 to TRBJ2-3; maybe TRBD2 (5 bases). Per the germline V gene, CDR1 is SGDLS and CDR2 is YYNGEE. Trimming pared 3 bases from V and 1 base from J, leaving 9 bases between. The CDR3 totals 14 residues. The DNA for the CDR3 is TGTGCCAGCAGCGATGTCGGGGGCACAGATACGCAGTATTTT. Protein: CASSDVGGTDTQYF.

J is TRBJ2-4 and V is TRBV7-9; D is uncertain. V shed 5 bases and J shed 0 bases, with 11 bases lying between them. Germline V gives CDR1 SEHNR, CDR2 FQNEAQ (reference sequence). CDR3 length: 15 amino acids. The chain's CDR3 is CASSPSRVAKNIQYF. The CDR3 DNA follows: TGTGCCAGCAGCCCGTCACGGGTAGCCAAAAACATTCAGTACTTC.

The chain carries TRBV13 and TRBJ2-5; maybe TRBD1 (5 bases). Trimming took off 3 bases at V and 4 bases at J, with 12 bases between the two ends. The CDR3 sequence is 14 residues long. Germline values: CDR1 PRHDT, CDR2 FYEKMQ (reference sequence). The CDR3 DNA sequence: TGTGCCAGCAGCTTTGTTTTGGGGCCAGAGACCCAGTACTTC. It encodes CASSFVLGPETQYF.

This chain joins TRBV19 and TRBJ1-4; 8 bases map to TRBD1. The V segment lost 3 bases and the J segment 5 bases; nucleotides outside the gene matches: 2. Looked up from germline, CDR1 is LNHDA and CDR2 is SQIVND (reference sequence). This CDR3 is 14 amino acids long. CDR3 DNA: TGTGCCAGTAGTATCACAGGGGGGAATGAAAAACTGTTTTTT. Translated: CASSITGGNEKLFF.

This chain uses TRBV11-2 with TRBJ2-1; 9 positions agree with TRBD2. This CDR3 has 14 amino acids. The V and J ends lost 5 bases and 8 bases, in that order; junction bases with no gene match: 7. The V gene's germline CDR1 is SGHAT and CDR2 FQNNGV. Written as DNA, the CDR3 is TGTGCCAGCAGCATTGGTAGCGGGAGATATGAGCAGTTCTTC. It yields the protein CASSIGSGRYEQFF.

This clone was seen only a few times. The V gene is TRBV6-1, the J gene TRBJ2-5; weak D call: TRBD2 (7 bases). TRBJ2-7 matches the DNA end more closely, so the J call is doubtful. Looked up from germline, CDR1 is MNHNS and CDR2 is SASEGT. CDR3 size: 15 residues. CDR3 loop: CASSELGGGSYEQYF. The CDR3 coding sequence is TGTGCCAGCAGTGAACTAGGGGGGGGCTCCTACGAGCAGTACTTC.

V gene TRBV28 combines with J gene TRBJ2-1; 7 bases map to TRBD1. Germline V gene lookup returns CDR1 MDHEN and CDR2 SYDVKM. The ends lost 1 base at V and 2 bases at J; junction bases unmatched: 5. This CDR3 has 16 amino acids. In DNA, the CDR3 is TGTGCCAGCAGTTTATCTACGACAGGGCCCTACAATGAGCAGTTCTTC. It yields the protein CASSLSTTGPYNEQFF. The whole variable domain, remainder taken from reference TRBV28 and TRBJ2-1, is DVKVTQSSRYLVKRTGEKVFLECVQDMDHENMFWYRQDPGLGLRLIYFSYDVKMKEKGDIPEGYSVSREKKERFSLILESASTNQTSMYLCASSLSTTGPYNEQFFGPGTRLTVL.

The genes are TRBV11-2 and TRBJ2-1, with 7 nucleotides matching TRBD1. The CDR3 is made up of 17 amino acids. V trimming: 4 bases; J trimming: 5 bases; junction bases outside the gene matches: 14. Germline-derived CDR1 and CDR2 are SGHAT and FQNNGV. CDR3 bases: TGTGCCAGCAGCTACCCTCCCCGGGACAGCAAAAACAATGAGCAGTTCTTC. Its protein is CASSYPPRDSKNNEQFF. The variable domain in full, completed from reference TRBV11-2 and TRBJ2-1, reads EAGVAQSPRYKIIEKRQSVAFWCNPISGHATLYWYQQILGQGPKLLIQFQNNGVVDDSQLPKDRFSAERLKGVDSTLKIQPAKLEDSAVYLCASSYPPRDSKNNEQFFGPGTRLTVL.

Here the CDR3 DNA reads TGTGCTAGTGGTTTAGCGGCCAAGCAGTTCTTC. Amino acid sequence: CASGLAAKQFF. This sequence joins TRBV12-5 and TRBJ2-1; D might be TRBD2 (5 bases). The CDR3 is 11 amino acids. Looked up from germline, CDR1 is LGHNT and CDR2 is FRNRAP. V dropped 3 bases and J dropped 11 bases, with 8 bases sitting between them.

The chain employs TRBV5-1 and TRBJ2-5, with 9 bases lining up with TRBD1. The CDR3 contains 19 residues. CDR1 SGHRS and CDR2 YFSETQ come from the germline V gene. The trim removed 1 base at V and 1 base at J, leaving 14 bases unmatched. The CDR3 DNA follows: TGCGCCAGCAGCTTGAGTGGGAACAGGGGGCAAGAATTCCAAGAGACCCAGTACTTC. It translates to CASSLSGNRGQEFQETQYF. The variable domain in full, with the rest retrieved from reference TRBV5-1 and TRBJ2-5, is KAGVTQTPRYLIKTRGQQVTLSCSPISGHRSVSWYQQTPGQGLQFLFEYFSETQRNKGNFPGRFSGRQFSNSRSEMNVSTLELGDSALYLCASSLSGNRGQEFQETQYFGPGTRLLVL.

The count of this clone is one. V usage is TRBV25-1 and J usage is TRBJ1-1; TRBD1 matches at 8 bases. Germline V gives CDR1 MGHDK, CDR2 SYGVNS. The CDR3 extends over 17 amino acids. The V segment lost 4 bases and the J segment 1 base; nucleotides outside the gene matches: 11. The chain's CDR3 is CASSARNGQGKNTEAFF. DNA of the CDR3: TGTGCCAGCAGTGCCCGAAATGGACAGGGTAAGAACACTGAAGCTTTCTTT.

The rearrangement links TRBV2 to TRBJ1-5, with D perhaps TRBD1 (5 bases). CDR3 size: 16 residues. CDR1 and CDR2 (germline): SNHLY, FYNNEI. V was pared by 6 bases and J by 0 bases, with 15 bases between. CDR3 coding DNA: TGTGCCAGCAGGGACACCGGGGCATATAGCAATCAGCCCCAGCATTTT. Encoded protein: CASRDTGAYSNQPQHF.

The rearrangement links TRBV28 to TRBJ2-7, with TRBD1 matching 10 bases. Per the germline V gene, CDR1 is MDHEN and CDR2 is SYDVKM. The CDR3 is made up of 19 amino acids. V shed 0 bases, J shed 0 bases, and the junction held 11 bases outside the gene matches. As DNA, the CDR3 is TGTGCCAGCAGTTTATGGAGGTCCCCACGGACAGGGGGCTCCTACGAGCAGTACTTC. Protein product: CASSLWRSPRTGGSYEQYF.

The CDR3, as DNA: TGTGCCAGTAGTCCCGAGGGGAATAGCAATCAGCCCCAGCATTTT. This sequence encodes CASSPEGNSNQPQHF. This chain joins TRBV19 and TRBJ1-5, with D maybe TRBD1 (5 bases). Germline values: CDR1 LNHDA, CDR2 SQIVND (reference sequence). The CDR3 is 15 amino acids. V shed 5 bases and J shed 0 bases, with 11 bases lying between them.

V is TRBV27 and J is TRBJ1-1; unclear D gene. The V gene lost 6 bases and the J gene lost 3 bases, with 14 bases spanning the gap. CDR1 MNHEY and CDR2 SMNVEV come from the germline V gene (reference sequence). This CDR3 is built from 14 residues. This chain's CDR3 is CASSFTGLDTEAFF. The CDR3 DNA reads as TGTGCCAGCAGCTTTACGGGGTTGGACACTGAAGCTTTCTTT.

In nucleotides, the CDR3 is TGTGCCAGCATGACAGGGTATGGCAATCAGCCCCAGCATTTT. Amino acids: CASMTGYGNQPQHF. This chain joins TRBV19 and TRBJ1-5; TRBD1 agrees at 7 bases. The germline V gene has CDR1 LNHDA and CDR2 SQIVND (reference sequence). Germline trimming cut 9 bases from V and 2 bases from J; bases unmatched to any gene: 7. CDR3 length equals 14 residues.

In its sample, this clone was seen once. The genes are TRBV27 and TRBJ1-5, with D unresolved. Trimming removed 2 bases from V and 4 bases from J, with 6 bases in between. This CDR3 has 13 amino acids. Germline CDR1 reads MNHEY; CDR2 reads SMNVEV (reference sequence). CDR3 loop: CASSLAWNQPQHF. Written as DNA, the CDR3 is TGTGCCAGCAGTTTAGCGTGGAATCAGCCCCAGCATTTT.